This TCR beta chain was sequenced in a study of beta chain features in type 1 diabetes. The V and J ends lost 2 bases and 5 bases, in that order; junction bases with no gene match: 8. Germline CDR1 is MGHRA and CDR2 is YSYEKL. The CDR3 totals 15 residues. Sequencing targeted expressed TCRB transcripts, as all isolated RNA had been reverse transcribed. Libraries were prepared by immunoSEQ multiplex PCR; TCRdb keeps only in-frame clonotypes and omits some of them. The data contain 160,000 or so clones, approximately 10% of them singletons. General study results and limits: At VDJ recombination sites, type 1 diabetes patients had fewer insertions and more deleted nucleotides. Type 1 diabetes patients had TCRB CDR3s that were shorter (moderately but significantly so) in all four CD4+ subsets. Compared to healthy donors, patients appeared to have naive, central memory and Treg TCRB repertoires that were more alike. Short templates might get an advantage during PCR, and this would be equal in patients and controls.

There was one heparinised blood draw per donor, averaging approximately 120 mL. This clone was counted only a few times. Its cognate antigen is unknown. The TCR comes from a woman aged 25-40 years with type 1 diabetes. The V and J genes are TRBV4-1 and TRBJ2-7; 8 bases agree with TRBD2. Sequencing input: central memory CD4+ T cells from blood. As DNA, the CDR3 is TGCGCCAGCAGCCAAAATTCAGCGGGAGAAAACGAGCAGTACTTC. Translation gives CASSQNSAGENEQYF.